The rows below give T cell receptor beta chains drawn from one sample of a study of cytomegalovirus exposure and HLA in healthy donors. Data came from immunoSEQ multiplex PCR; TCRdb stores just in-frame clones and leaves some out. Its clone listing holds 120,000 or so clones. The specimen sequenced was PBMCs. Receptor source: a man aged 18 to 29 in good health and CMV-seronegative. The CDR3 runs from the conserved cysteine through the conserved F or W. The D gene is left open where the match is weak.

D gene: NA
V gene: TRBV27
J gene: TRBJ1-1
CDR3 protein: CASSPPRQRGEAFF
CDR3 DNA: TGTGCCAGCAGTCCGCCACGCCAAAGGGGGGAAGCTTTCTTT

D gene: NA
V gene: TRBV7-2
J gene: TRBJ1-3
CDR3 protein: CASSLRRSGNTIYF
CDR3 DNA: TGTGCCAGCAGCTTAAGGAGGTCCGGAAACACCATATATTTT

D gene: NA
V gene: TRBV7-2
J gene: TRBJ1-2
CDR3 protein: CASSTNRVSYGYTF
CDR3 DNA: TGTGCCAGCAGTACAAACAGGGTGTCCTATGGCTACACCTTC

D gene: TRBD1
V gene: TRBV18
J gene: TRBJ2-2
CDR3 protein: CASSPLPGQGARVRTGELFF
CDR3 DNA: TGTGCCAGCTCACCACTCCCGGGACAGGGGGCGCGGGTACGCACCGGGGAGCTGTTTTTT

D gene: TRBD1
V gene: TRBV4-1
J gene: TRBJ2-3
CDR3 protein: CASSRPGQGEDTQYF
CDR3 DNA: TGCGCCAGCAGCCGACCGGGACAGGGAGAGGATACGCAGTATTTT

D gene: NA
V gene: TRBV7-2
J gene: TRBJ1-1
CDR3 protein: CASSIPGRGTEAFF
CDR3 DNA: TGTGCCAGCAGCATTCCAGGGAGGGGGACTGAAGCTTTCTTT

D gene: NA
V gene: TRBV14
J gene: TRBJ2-7
CDR3 protein: CASSGETKIAGTSRYEQYF
CDR3 DNA: TGTGCCAGCAGCGGAGAAACGAAGATTGCCGGGACTTCCAGATACGAGCAGTACTTC

D gene: NA
V gene: TRBV7-2
J gene: TRBJ1-3
CDR3 protein: CASSFLVNSGNTIYF
CDR3 DNA: TGTGCCAGCAGCTTCCTAGTCAACTCTGGAAACACCATATATTTT

D gene: NA
V gene: TRBV5-6
J gene: TRBJ1-4
CDR3 protein: CASSRRTGGFEKLFF
CDR3 DNA: TGTGCCAGCAGCCGACGGACGGGGGGTTTTGAAAAACTGTTTTTT

D gene: TRBD2
V gene: TRBV12-5
J gene: TRBJ2-7
CDR3 protein: CASALGLKSYEQYF
CDR3 DNA: TGTGCTAGTGCCCTGGGACTAAAGTCCTACGAGCAGTACTTC

D gene: TRBD1
V gene: TRBV18
J gene: TRBJ1-2
CDR3 protein: CASSPIPGQGPVNYGYTF
CDR3 DNA: TGTGCCAGCTCACCGATTCCGGGACAGGGCCCAGTAAACTATGGCTACACCTTC

D gene: TRBD1
V gene: TRBV27
J gene: TRBJ1-2
CDR3 protein: CASGGQLYGYTF
CDR3 DNA: TGTGCCAGCGGGGGACAGCTCTATGGCTACACCTTC

D gene: NA
V gene: TRBV5-1
J gene: TRBJ2-2
CDR3 protein: CASSFTQGANTGELFF
CDR3 DNA: TGCGCCAGCAGCTTTACACAGGGAGCGAACACCGGGGAGCTGTTTTTT

D gene: TRBD2
V gene: TRBV28
J gene: TRBJ2-1
CDR3 protein: CASSTGLAGGENYNEQFF
CDR3 DNA: TGTGCCAGCAGTACGGGACTAGCGGGAGGCGAGAACTACAATGAGCAGTTCTTC

D gene: TRBD2
V gene: TRBV28
J gene: TRBJ2-7
CDR3 protein: CASSSASGPSYEQYF
CDR3 DNA: TGTGCCAGCAGTTCGGCTAGCGGGCCCTCCTACGAGCAGTACTTC

D gene: NA
V gene: TRBV18
J gene: TRBJ2-7
CDR3 protein: CASSLKGLPGEQYF
CDR3 DNA: TGTGCCAGCTCGTTGAAAGGCCTGCCGGGCGAGCAGTACTTC

D gene: NA
V gene: TRBV27
J gene: TRBJ1-2
CDR3 protein: CASSLDYNYGYTF
CDR3 DNA: TGTGCCAGCAGTTTGGACTATAACTATGGCTACACCTTC

D gene: NA
V gene: TRBV15
J gene: TRBJ2-5
CDR3 protein: CATSRLDKTQYF
CDR3 DNA: TGTGCCACCAGCAGACTAGATAAGACCCAGTACTTC

D gene: NA
V gene: TRBV28
J gene: TRBJ1-2
CDR3 protein: CASSYTIAGGGNYGYTF
CDR3 DNA: TGTGCCAGCAGTTATACTATTGCGGGGGGCGGTAACTATGGCTACACCTTC

D gene: TRBD2
V gene: TRBV19
J gene: TRBJ2-7
CDR3 protein: CASSISNPRTSGNSYEQYF
CDR3 DNA: TGTGCCAGTAGTATTTCCAACCCACGAACTAGCGGGAACTCCTACGAGCAGTACTTC

D gene: NA
V gene: TRBV29-1
J gene: TRBJ2-7
CDR3 protein: CSVGGGSYYEQYF
CDR3 DNA: TGCAGCGTTGGCGGGGGCTCGTACTACGAGCAGTACTTC

D gene: NA
V gene: TRBV7-9
J gene: TRBJ2-5
CDR3 protein: CASSDPRHRAQETQYF
CDR3 DNA: TGTGCCAGCAGCGATCCGCGACACAGGGCCCAAGAGACCCAGTACTTC

D gene: TRBD2
V gene: TRBV27
J gene: TRBJ2-1
CDR3 protein: CASTSGGPYNEQFF
CDR3 DNA: TGTGCCAGCACTAGCGGGGGTCCATACAATGAGCAGTTCTTC

D gene: TRBD1
V gene: TRBV2
J gene: TRBJ2-7
CDR3 protein: CATAGTESYEQYF
CDR3 DNA: TGTGCCACCGCCGGGACAGAGTCCTACGAGCAGTACTTC

D gene: NA
V gene: TRBV7-2
J gene: TRBJ1-1
CDR3 protein: CASSPQGVTLGTEAFF
CDR3 DNA: TGTGCCAGCAGCCCCCAAGGGGTTACTCTCGGCACTGAAGCTTTCTTT

D gene: NA
V gene: TRBV9
J gene: TRBJ1-3
CDR3 protein: CASSPSLGQSSGNTIYF
CDR3 DNA: TGTGCCAGCAGCCCCTCCCTCGGACAGAGCTCTGGAAACACCATATATTTT

D gene: TRBD1
V gene: TRBV5-1
J gene: TRBJ1-4
CDR3 protein: CASRRAPGQGWEKLFF
CDR3 DNA: TGCGCCAGCAGACGCGCCCCGGGACAGGGTTGGGAAAAACTGTTTTTT

D gene: NA
V gene: TRBV5-6
J gene: TRBJ2-2
CDR3 protein: CASHPLPGNTGELFF
CDR3 DNA: TGTGCCTCCCACCCCCTACCAGGGAACACCGGGGAGCTGTTTTTT

D gene: NA
V gene: TRBV18
J gene: TRBJ1-2
CDR3 protein: CASSMQGNYGYTF
CDR3 DNA: TGTGCCAGCTCAATGCAGGGTAACTATGGCTACACCTTC

D gene: TRBD1
V gene: TRBV6-1
J gene: TRBJ1-5
CDR3 protein: CASSVRGQGISNQPQHF
CDR3 DNA: TGTGCCAGCAGTGTTAGGGGACAGGGGATTAGCAATCAGCCCCAGCATTTT

D gene: TRBD2
V gene: TRBV5-4
J gene: TRBJ2-1
CDR3 protein: CASSLSGGPLNEQFF
CDR3 DNA: TGTGCCAGCAGCTTATCGGGAGGGCCACTCAATGAGCAGTTCTTC

D gene: NA
V gene: TRBV29-1
J gene: TRBJ1-2
CDR3 protein: CSVVGGNYGYTF
CDR3 DNA: TGCAGCGTTGTAGGGGGTAACTATGGCTACACCTTC

D gene: NA
V gene: TRBV27
J gene: TRBJ1-2
CDR3 protein: CASSSQVQKGYTF
CDR3 DNA: TGTGCCAGCAGTTCACAGGTACAGAAGGGCTACACCTTC

D gene: TRBD1
V gene: TRBV10-2
J gene: TRBJ1-5
CDR3 protein: CASRLDRAENQPQHF
CDR3 DNA: TGCGCCAGCAGGCTAGACAGGGCGGAGAATCAGCCCCAGCATTTT

D gene: TRBD2
V gene: TRBV7-9
J gene: TRBJ2-5
CDR3 protein: CASSLASGGPETQYF
CDR3 DNA: TGTGCCAGCAGCTTAGCCAGCGGGGGGCCGGAGACCCAGTACTTC

D gene: TRBD1
V gene: TRBV7-6
J gene: TRBJ2-7
CDR3 protein: CASSTGQGYEQYF
CDR3 DNA: TGTGCCAGCAGCACGGGACAGGGATACGAGCAGTACTTC

D gene: TRBD1
V gene: TRBV11-2
J gene: TRBJ2-7
CDR3 protein: CASSLTDRAYEQYF
CDR3 DNA: TGTGCCAGCAGCCTAACCGACAGGGCCTACGAGCAGTACTTC

D gene: NA
V gene: TRBV6-6
J gene: TRBJ1-5
CDR3 protein: CASSYMDQPQHF
CDR3 DNA: TGTGCCAGCTCTTACATGGATCAGCCCCAGCATTTT

D gene: TRBD1
V gene: TRBV15
J gene: TRBJ1-3
CDR3 protein: CATSRGQGANAGNTIYF
CDR3 DNA: TGTGCCACCAGCAGAGGACAGGGGGCTAATGCTGGAAACACCATATATTTT

D gene: NA
V gene: TRBV6-5
J gene: TRBJ2-7
CDR3 protein: CASRRGGVDEQYF
CDR3 DNA: TGTGCCAGCAGGCGGGGCGGGGTGGACGAGCAGTACTTC

D gene: NA
V gene: TRBV6-1
J gene: TRBJ1-2
CDR3 protein: CASRGTGQGYTF
CDR3 DNA: TGTGCCAGCAGGGGAACAGGGCAAGGCTACACCTTC

D gene: NA
V gene: TRBV10-1
J gene: TRBJ2-2
CDR3 protein: CASSARNTGELFF
CDR3 DNA: TGCGCCAGCAGTGCCAGGAACACCGGGGAGCTGTTTTTT

D gene: NA
V gene: TRBV15
J gene: TRBJ2-1
CDR3 protein: CATSRDPILWNEQFF
CDR3 DNA: TGTGCCACCAGCAGAGATCCAATCCTATGGAATGAGCAGTTCTTC

D gene: NA
V gene: TRBV18
J gene: TRBJ2-7
CDR3 protein: CASSPESLGEQYF
CDR3 DNA: TGTGCCAGCTCACCAGAGAGCCTAGGCGAGCAGTACTTC

D gene: TRBD2
V gene: TRBV5-1
J gene: TRBJ2-7
CDR3 protein: CASTLGPSGGAYEQYF
CDR3 DNA: TGCGCCAGCACCCTTGGACCTAGCGGGGGGGCCTACGAGCAGTACTTC

D gene: TRBD1
V gene: TRBV5-1
J gene: TRBJ1-1
CDR3 protein: CASSLEGQGAIRTEAFF
CDR3 DNA: TGCGCCAGCAGCTTGGAAGGACAGGGGGCAATACGCACTGAAGCTTTCTTT

D gene: NA
V gene: TRBV27
J gene: TRBJ2-7
CDR3 protein: CASSSFHEQYF
CDR3 DNA: TGTGCCAGCAGTTCGTTTCACGAGCAGTACTTC

D gene: TRBD2
V gene: TRBV9
J gene: TRBJ2-1
CDR3 protein: CASSHSGASPRNEQFF
CDR3 DNA: TGTGCCAGCAGTCATAGCGGGGCGAGTCCAAGGAATGAGCAGTTCTTC

D gene: NA
V gene: TRBV5-1
J gene: TRBJ2-5
CDR3 protein: CASSLRLGSWEQYF
CDR3 DNA: TGCGCCAGCAGCTTGCGCCTCGGGTCGTGGGAGCAGTACTTC

D gene: TRBD2
V gene: TRBV10-1
J gene: TRBJ2-7
CDR3 protein: CASSPGLAGAKSSYEQYF
CDR3 DNA: TGCGCCAGCAGCCCCGGACTAGCGGGAGCTAAGTCCTCCTACGAGCAGTACTTC

D gene: NA
V gene: TRBV11-2
J gene: TRBJ2-5
CDR3 protein: CASSFGGSPQETQYF
CDR3 DNA: TGTGCCAGCAGCTTTGGGGGCTCCCCTCAAGAGACCCAGTACTTC

D gene: TRBD1
V gene: TRBV13
J gene: TRBJ1-1
CDR3 protein: CASRRKGADTEAFF
CDR3 DNA: TGTGCCAGCAGGAGGAAGGGGGCTGACACTGAAGCTTTCTTT

D gene: NA
V gene: TRBV25-1
J gene: TRBJ2-3
CDR3 protein: CASSEATGWSDTQYF
CDR3 DNA: TGTGCCAGCAGTGAAGCGACAGGTTGGTCAGATACGCAGTATTTT